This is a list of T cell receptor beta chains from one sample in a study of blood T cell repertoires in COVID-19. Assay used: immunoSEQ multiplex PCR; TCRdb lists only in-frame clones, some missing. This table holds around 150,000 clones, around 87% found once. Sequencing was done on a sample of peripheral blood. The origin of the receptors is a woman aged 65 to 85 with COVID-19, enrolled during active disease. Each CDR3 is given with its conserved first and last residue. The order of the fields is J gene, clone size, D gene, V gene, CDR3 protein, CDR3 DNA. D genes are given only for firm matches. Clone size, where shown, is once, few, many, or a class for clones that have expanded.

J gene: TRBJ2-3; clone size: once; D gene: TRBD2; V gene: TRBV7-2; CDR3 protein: CASSLLAGVPTPTDTQYF; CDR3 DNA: TGTGCCAGCAGCTTACTAGCGGGGGTCCCAACTCCCACAGATACGCAGTATTTT
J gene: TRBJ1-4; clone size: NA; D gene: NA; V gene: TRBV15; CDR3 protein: CATSRDGGRKKLFF; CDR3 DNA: TGTGCCACCAGCAGAGATGGAGGTCGGAAAAAACTGTTTTTT
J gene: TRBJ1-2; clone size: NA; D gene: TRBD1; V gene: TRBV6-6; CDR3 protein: CAAFPGGYGYTF; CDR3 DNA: TGTGCCGCCTTCCCAGGGGGCTATGGCTACACCTTC
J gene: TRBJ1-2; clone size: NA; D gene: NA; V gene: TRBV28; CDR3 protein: CASSLVVTHPNYGYTF; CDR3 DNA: TGTGCCAGCAGTTTAGTAGTAACCCACCCTAACTATGGCTACACCTTC
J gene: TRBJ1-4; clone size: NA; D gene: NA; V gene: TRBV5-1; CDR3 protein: CASSLEAGVNEKLFF; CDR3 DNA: TGCGCCAGCAGCTTGGAAGCAGGCGTGAATGAAAAACTGTTTTTT
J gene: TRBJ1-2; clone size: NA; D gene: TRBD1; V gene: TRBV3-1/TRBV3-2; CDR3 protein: CASSLQGAIGYTF; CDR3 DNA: TGTGCCAGCAGTTTACAGGGGGCAATTGGCTACACCTTC
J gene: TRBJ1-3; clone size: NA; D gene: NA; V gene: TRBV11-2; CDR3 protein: CASSPQGAGNTIYF; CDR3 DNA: TGTGCCAGCAGCCCGCAAGGGGCGGGGAACACCATATATTTT
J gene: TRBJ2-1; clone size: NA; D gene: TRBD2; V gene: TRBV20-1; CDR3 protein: CSAISGSLFF; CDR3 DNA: TGCAGTGCCATTAGCGGGAGCCTGTTCTTC
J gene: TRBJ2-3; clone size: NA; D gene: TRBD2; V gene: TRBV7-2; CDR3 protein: CASRDPGRGGRTDTQYF; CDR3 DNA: TGTGCCAGCAGGGATCCCGGACGGGGGGGCCGGACAGATACGCAGTATTTT
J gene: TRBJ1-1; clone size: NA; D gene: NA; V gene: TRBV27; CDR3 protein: CASRLGPGDTEAFF; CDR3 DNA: TGTGCCAGCAGGCTGGGGCCGGGTGACACTGAAGCTTTCTTT
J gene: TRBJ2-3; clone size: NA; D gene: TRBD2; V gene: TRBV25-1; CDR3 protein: CASSVGGGLTDTQYF; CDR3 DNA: TGTGCCAGCAGTGTTGGCGGGGGGCTCACAGATACGCAGTATTTT
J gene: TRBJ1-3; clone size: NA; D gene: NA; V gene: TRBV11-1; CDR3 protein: CASGRTGNSGNTIYF; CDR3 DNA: TGTGCCAGCGGACGGACGGGAAACTCTGGAAACACCATATATTTT
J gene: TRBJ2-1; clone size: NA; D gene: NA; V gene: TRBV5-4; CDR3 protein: CASSSLGGLSSYNEQFF; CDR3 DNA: TGTGCCAGCAGCTCTTTGGGCGGGCTAAGCTCCTACAATGAGCAGTTCTTC
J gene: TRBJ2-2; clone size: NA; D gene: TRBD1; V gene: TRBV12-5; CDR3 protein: CASGLVPGGRFNTGELFF; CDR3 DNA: TGTGCTAGTGGTTTGGTCCCAGGGGGCCGATTCAACACCGGGGAGCTGTTTTTT
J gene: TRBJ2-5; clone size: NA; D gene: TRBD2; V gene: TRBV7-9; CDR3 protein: CASSPGTTETQYF; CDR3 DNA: TGTGCCAGCTCCCCCGGGACTACAGAGACCCAGTACTTC
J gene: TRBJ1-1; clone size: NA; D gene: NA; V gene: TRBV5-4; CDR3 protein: CASSPDLGQPNTEAFF; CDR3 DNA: TGTGCCAGCAGCCCGGACCTTGGACAGCCGAACACTGAAGCTTTCTTT
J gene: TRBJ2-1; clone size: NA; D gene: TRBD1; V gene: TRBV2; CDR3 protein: CASSPSRTGVHEQFF; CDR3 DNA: TGTGCCAGCAGCCCCAGCCGGACAGGGGTGCATGAGCAGTTCTTC
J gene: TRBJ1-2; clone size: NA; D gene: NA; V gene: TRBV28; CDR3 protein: CASSFTGGYTF; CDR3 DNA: TGTGCCAGCAGCTTTACGGGTGGCTACACCTTC
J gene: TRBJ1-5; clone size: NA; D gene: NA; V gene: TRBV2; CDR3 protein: CASSEMAGLQPQHF; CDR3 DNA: TGTGCCAGCAGTGAAATGGCAGGGCTTCAGCCCCAGCATTTT
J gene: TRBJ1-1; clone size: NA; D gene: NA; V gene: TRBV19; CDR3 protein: CASSPGLRAFF; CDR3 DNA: TGTGCCAGTTCCCCGGGATTACGAGCTTTCTTT
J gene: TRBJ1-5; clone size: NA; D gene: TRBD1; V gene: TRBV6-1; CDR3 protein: CASSEGRDRGSHQPQHF; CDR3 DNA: TGTGCCAGCAGTGAAGGCCGGGACAGGGGTAGTCATCAGCCCCAGCATTTT
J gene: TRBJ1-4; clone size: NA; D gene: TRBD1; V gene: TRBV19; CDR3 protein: CASSLPGQLNEKLFF; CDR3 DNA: TGTGCCAGTAGTCTCCCGGGACAGCTTAATGAAAAACTGTTTTTT